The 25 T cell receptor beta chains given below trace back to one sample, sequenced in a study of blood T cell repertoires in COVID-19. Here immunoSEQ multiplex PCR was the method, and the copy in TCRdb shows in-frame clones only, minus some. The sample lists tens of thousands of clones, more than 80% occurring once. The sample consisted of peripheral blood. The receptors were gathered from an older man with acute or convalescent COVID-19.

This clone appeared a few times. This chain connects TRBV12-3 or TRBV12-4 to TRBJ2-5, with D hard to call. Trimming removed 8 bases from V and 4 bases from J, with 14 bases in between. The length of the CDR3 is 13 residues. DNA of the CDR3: TGTGCCAGCTCCACCGGGTATACAGAGACCCAGTACTTC. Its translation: CASSTGYTETQYF.

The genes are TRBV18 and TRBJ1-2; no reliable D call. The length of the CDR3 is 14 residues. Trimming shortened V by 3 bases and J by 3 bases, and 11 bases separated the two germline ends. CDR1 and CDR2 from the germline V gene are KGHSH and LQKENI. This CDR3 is CASSPRNGDYGYTF. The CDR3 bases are TGTGCCAGCTCACCCCGGAACGGGGACTATGGCTACACCTTC.

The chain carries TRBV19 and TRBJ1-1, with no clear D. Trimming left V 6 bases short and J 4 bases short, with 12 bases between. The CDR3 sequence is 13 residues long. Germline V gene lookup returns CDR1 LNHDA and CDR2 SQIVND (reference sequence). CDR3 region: CASRGGSGTEAFF. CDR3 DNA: TGTGCCAGTAGAGGTGGGTCGGGCACTGAAGCTTTCTTT.

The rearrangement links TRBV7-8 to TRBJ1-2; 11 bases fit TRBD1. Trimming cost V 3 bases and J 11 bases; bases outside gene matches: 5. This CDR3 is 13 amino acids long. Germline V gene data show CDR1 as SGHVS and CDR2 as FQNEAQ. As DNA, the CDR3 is TGTGCCAGCAGCTTGGACAGGGGGCCTATGTACACCTTC. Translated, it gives CASSLDRGPMYTF.

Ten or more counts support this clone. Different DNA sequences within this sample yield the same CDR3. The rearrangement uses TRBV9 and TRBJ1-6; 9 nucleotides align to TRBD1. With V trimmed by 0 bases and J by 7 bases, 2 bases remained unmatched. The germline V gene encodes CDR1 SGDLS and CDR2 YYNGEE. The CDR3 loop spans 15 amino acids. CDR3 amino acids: CASSVGTGANSPLHF. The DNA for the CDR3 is TGTGCCAGCAGCGTAGGGACAGGGGCCAATTCACCCCTCCACTTT.

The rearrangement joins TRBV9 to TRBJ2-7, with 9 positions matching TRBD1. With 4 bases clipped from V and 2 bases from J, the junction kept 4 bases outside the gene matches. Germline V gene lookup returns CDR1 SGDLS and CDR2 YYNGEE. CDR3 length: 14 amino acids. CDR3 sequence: CASSPGQGPYEQYF. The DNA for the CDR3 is TGTGCCAGCAGCCCCGGACAGGGGCCCTACGAGCAGTACTTC. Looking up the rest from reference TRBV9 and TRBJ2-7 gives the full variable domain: DSGVTQTPKHLITATGQRVTLRCSPRSGDLSVYWYQQSLDQGLQFLIQYYNGEERAKGNILERFSAQQFPDLHSELNLSSLELGDSALYFCASSPGQGPYEQYFGPGTRLTVT.

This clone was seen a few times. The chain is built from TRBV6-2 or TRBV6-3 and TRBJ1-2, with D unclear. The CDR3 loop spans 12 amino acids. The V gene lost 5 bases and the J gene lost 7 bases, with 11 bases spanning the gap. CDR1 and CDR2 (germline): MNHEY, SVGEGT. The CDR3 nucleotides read TGTGCCAGCAGTCCGCCGATCGGTGGCTACACCTTC. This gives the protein CASSPPIGGYTF.

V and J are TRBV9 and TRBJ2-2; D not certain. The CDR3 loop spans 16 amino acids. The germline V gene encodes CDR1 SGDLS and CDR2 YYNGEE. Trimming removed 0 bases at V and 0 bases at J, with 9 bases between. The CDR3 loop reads CASSVGTQSNTGELFF. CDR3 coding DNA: TGTGCCAGCAGCGTAGGTACCCAGTCGAACACCGGGGAGCTGTTTTTT.

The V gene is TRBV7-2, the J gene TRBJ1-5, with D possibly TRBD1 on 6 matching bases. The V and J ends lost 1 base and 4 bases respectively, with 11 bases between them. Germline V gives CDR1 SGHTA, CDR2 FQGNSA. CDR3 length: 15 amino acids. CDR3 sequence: CASSLGPGVNQPQHF. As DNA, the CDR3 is TGTGCCAGCAGCTTAGGCCCAGGGGTAAATCAGCCCCAGCATTTT.

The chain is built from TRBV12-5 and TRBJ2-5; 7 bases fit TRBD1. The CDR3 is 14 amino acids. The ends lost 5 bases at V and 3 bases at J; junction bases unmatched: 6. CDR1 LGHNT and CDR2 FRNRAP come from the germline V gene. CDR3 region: CASGLPGQEETQYF. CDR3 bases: TGTGCTAGTGGTCTGCCCGGACAGGAAGAGACCCAGTACTTC.

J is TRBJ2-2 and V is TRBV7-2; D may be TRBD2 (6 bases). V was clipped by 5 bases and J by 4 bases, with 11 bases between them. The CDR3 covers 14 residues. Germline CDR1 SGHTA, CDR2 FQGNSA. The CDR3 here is CASSRRESTGELFF. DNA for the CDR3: TGTGCCAGCAGCCGCCGGGAGTCCACCGGGGAGCTGTTTTTT.

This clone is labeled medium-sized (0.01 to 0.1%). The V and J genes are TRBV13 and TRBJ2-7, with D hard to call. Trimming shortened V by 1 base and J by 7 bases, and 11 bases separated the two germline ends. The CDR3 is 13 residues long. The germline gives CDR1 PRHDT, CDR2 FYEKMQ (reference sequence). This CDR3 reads CASSLAPWREQYF. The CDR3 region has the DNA TGTGCCAGCAGCTTAGCCCCTTGGAGAGAGCAGTACTTC.

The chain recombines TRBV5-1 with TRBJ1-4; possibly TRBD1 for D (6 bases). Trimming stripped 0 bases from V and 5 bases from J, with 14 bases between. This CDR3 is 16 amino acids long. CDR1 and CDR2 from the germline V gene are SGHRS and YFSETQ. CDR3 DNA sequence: TGCGCCAGCAGCTTGGGTACAGCTGGGGGCAATGAAAAACTGTTTTTT. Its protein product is CASSLGTAGGNEKLFF.

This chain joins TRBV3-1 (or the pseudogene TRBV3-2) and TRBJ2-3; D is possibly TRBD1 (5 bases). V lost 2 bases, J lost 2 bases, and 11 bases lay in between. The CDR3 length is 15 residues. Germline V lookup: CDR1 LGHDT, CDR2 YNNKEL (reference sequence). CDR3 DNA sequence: TGTGCCAGCAGCCAAATTAGACAGAACACAGATACGCAGTATTTT. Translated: CASSQIRQNTDTQYF.

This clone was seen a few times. In DNA form, the CDR3 reads TGCGCCAGCACTTCTACCGGGACAAGGAACGTCTATGGCTACACCTTC. Encoded protein: CASTSTGTRNVYGYTF. This rearrangement joins TRBV10-2 to TRBJ1-2; TRBD1 is a possible D gene (6 bases). The V gene lost 7 bases and the J gene lost 4 bases, with 22 bases spanning the gap. The germline CDR1 and CDR2 sequences are WSHSY and SAAADI. There are 16 residues in the CDR3.

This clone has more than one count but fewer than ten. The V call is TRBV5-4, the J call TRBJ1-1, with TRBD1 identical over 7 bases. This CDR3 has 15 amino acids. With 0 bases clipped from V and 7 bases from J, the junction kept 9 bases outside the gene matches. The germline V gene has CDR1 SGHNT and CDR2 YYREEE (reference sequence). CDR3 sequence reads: CASSLGPGQVDEAFF. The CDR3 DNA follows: TGTGCCAGCAGCTTGGGGCCAGGACAGGTCGATGAAGCTTTCTTT.

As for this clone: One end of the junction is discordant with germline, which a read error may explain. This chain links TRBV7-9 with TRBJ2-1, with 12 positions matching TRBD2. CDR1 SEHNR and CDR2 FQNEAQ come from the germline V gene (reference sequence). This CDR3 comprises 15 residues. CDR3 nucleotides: TGTGCCAACAGCTTAGCACTAGCGGGGGGCAATGAGCAGTTCTTC. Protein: CANSLALAGGNEQFF.

The CDR3 nucleotides are TGTGCCAGCTCAGGGGGTTTAACCGGGGAGCTGTTTTTT. Protein: CASSGGLTGELFF. The chain recombines TRBV11-3 with TRBJ2-2; 7 bases align to TRBD1. Germline V gene data show CDR1 as SGHNT and CDR2 as YENEEA. This CDR3 spans 13 amino acids. With 8 bases clipped from V and 5 bases from J, the junction kept 5 bases outside the gene matches.

The CDR3 DNA sequence: TGTGCCAGCAGTTACTCGATGAGGCGGGGAGGCTACGAGCAGTACTTC. It encodes CASSYSMRRGGYEQYF. The genes are TRBV6-5 and TRBJ2-7; weak D call: TRBD2 (6 bases). Trimming cost V 0 bases and J 3 bases, with 15 bases left between them. CDR1 is MNHEY, CDR2 SVGAGI, per germline. The CDR3 length is 16 residues.

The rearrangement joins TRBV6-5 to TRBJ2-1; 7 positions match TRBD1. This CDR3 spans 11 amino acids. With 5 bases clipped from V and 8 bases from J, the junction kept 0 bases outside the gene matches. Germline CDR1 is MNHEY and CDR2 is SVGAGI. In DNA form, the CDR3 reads TGTGCCAGCAGTACAGGGGATGAGCAGTTCTTC. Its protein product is CASSTGDEQFF.

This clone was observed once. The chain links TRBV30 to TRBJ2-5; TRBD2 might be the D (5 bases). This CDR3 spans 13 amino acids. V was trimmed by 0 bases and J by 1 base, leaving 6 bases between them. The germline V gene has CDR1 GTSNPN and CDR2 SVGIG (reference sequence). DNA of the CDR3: TGTGCCTGGAGTGTGACTACCCAAGAGACCCAGTACTTC. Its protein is CAWSVTTQETQYF. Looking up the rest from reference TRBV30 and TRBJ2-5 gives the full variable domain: SQTIHQWPATLVQPVGSPLSLECTVEGTSNPNLYWYRQAAGRGLQLLFYSVGIGQISSEVPQNLSASRPQDRQFILSSKKLLLSDSGFYLCAWSVTTQETQYFGPGTRLLVL.

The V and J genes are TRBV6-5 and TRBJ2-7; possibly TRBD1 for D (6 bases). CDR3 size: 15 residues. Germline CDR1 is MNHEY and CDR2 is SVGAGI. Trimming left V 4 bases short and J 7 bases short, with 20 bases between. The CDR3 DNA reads TGTGCCAGCAGTTGGCCAACGGGCAGGGGTATGGAGCAGTACTTC. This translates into CASSWPTGRGMEQYF.

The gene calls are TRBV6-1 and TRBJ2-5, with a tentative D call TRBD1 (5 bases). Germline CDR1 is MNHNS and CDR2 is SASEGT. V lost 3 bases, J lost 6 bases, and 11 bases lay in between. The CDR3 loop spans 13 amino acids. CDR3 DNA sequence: TGTGCCAGCAGTGACAGGGTAGGGAAGACCCAGTACTTC. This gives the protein CASSDRVGKTQYF.

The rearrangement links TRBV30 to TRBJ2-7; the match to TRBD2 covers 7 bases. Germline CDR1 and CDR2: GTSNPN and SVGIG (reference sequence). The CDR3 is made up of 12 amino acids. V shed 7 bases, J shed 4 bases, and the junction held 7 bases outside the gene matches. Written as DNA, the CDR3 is TGTGCCTCGACCGGGGGGTTGTACGAGCAGTACTTC. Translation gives CASTGGLYEQYF.

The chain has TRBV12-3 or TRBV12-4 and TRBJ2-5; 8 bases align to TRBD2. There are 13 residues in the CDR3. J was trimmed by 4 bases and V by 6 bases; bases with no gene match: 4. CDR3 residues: CASRPTSVETQYF. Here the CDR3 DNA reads TGTGCCAGCAGACCGACTAGCGTAGAGACCCAGTACTTC.